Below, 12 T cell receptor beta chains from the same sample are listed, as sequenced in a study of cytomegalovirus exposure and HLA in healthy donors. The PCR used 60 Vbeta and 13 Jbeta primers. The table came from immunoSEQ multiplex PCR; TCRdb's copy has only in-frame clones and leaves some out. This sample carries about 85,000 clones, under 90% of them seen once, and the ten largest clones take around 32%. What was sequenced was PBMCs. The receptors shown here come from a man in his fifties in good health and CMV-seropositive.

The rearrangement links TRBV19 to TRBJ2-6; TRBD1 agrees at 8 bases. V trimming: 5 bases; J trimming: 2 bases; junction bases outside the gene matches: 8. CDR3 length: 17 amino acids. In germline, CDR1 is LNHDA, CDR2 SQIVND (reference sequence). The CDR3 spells CASSSTGGNTGANVLTF. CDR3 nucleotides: TGTGCCAGTAGTTCCACAGGGGGTAACACTGGGGCCAACGTCCTGACTTTC.

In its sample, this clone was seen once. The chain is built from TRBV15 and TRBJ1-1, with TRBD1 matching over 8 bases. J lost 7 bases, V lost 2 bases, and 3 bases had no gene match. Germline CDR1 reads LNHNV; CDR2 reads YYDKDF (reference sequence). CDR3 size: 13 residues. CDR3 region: CATSRTGQVEAFF. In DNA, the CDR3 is TGTGCCACCAGCAGAACGGGACAGGTTGAAGCTTTCTTT. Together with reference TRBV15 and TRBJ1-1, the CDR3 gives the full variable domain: DAMVIQNPRYQVTQFGKPVTLSCSQTLNHNVMYWYQQKSSQAPKLLFHYYDKDFNNEADTPDNFQSRRPNTSFCFLDIRSPGLGDTAMYLCATSRTGQVEAFFGQGTRLTVV.

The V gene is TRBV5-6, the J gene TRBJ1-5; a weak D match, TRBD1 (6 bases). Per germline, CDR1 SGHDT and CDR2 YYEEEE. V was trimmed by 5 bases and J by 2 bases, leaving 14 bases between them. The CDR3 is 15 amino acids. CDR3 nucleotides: TGTGCCAGCAGTCCCTCCAGGGGTGGCAATCAGCCCCAGCATTTT. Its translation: CASSPSRGGNQPQHF.

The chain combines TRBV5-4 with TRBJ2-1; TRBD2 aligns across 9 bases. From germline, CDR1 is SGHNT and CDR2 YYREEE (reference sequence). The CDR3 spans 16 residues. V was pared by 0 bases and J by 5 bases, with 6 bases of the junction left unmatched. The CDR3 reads CASSLEGLARDNEQFF. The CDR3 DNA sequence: TGTGCCAGCAGCTTGGAGGGACTAGCAAGGGACAATGAGCAGTTCTTC.

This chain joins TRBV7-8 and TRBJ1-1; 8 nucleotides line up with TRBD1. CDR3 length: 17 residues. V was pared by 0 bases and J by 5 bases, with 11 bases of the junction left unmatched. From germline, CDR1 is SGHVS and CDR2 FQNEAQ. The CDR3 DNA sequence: TGTGCCAGCAGCTTAGCGCAGTGGCAGGGGGCGGGTACTGAAGCTTTCTTT. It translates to CASSLAQWQGAGTEAFF.

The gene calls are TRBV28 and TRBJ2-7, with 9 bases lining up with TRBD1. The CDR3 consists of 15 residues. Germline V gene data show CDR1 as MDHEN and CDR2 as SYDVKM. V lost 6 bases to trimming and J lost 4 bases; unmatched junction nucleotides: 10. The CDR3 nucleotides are TGTGCCAGCAGCCTACAGGGGGCAGGATTTTACGAGCAGTACTTC. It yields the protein CASSLQGAGFYEQYF.

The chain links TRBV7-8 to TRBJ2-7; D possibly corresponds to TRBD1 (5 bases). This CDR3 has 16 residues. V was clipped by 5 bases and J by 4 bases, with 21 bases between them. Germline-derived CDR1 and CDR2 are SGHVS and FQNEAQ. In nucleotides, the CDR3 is TGTGCCAGCAGCCACGTCTATCTCGGACAAACATACGAGCAGTACTTC. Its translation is CASSHVYLGQTYEQYF. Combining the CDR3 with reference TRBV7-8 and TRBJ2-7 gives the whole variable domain GAGVSQSPRYKVAKRGQDVALRCDPISGHVSLFWYQQALGQGPEFLTYFQNEAQLDKSGLPSDRFFAERPEGSVSTLKIQRTQQEDSAVYLCASSHVYLGQTYEQYFGPGTRLTVT.

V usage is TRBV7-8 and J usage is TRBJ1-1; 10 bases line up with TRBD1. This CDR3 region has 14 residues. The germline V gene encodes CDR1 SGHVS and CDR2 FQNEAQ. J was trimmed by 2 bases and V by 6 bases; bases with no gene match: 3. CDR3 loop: CASSWDRGNTEAFF. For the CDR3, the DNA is TGTGCCAGCAGTTGGGACAGGGGAAACACTGAAGCTTTCTTT.

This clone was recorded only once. The CDR3 nucleotides are TGTGCCACCAGCAGAGATCGAGGTCACTCTGGAAACACCATATATTTT. It is translated as CATSRDRGHSGNTIYF. The V call is TRBV15, the J call TRBJ1-3; no reliable D call. In germline, CDR1 is LNHNV, CDR2 YYDKDF (reference sequence). The V and J ends lost 0 bases and 0 bases respectively, with 9 bases between them. This CDR3 has 16 amino acids. The entire variable domain, with the rest obtained from reference TRBV15 and TRBJ1-3, is as follows: DAMVIQNPRYQVTQFGKPVTLSCSQTLNHNVMYWYQQKSSQAPKLLFHYYDKDFNNEADTPDNFQSRRPNTSFCFLDIRSPGLGDTAMYLCATSRDRGHSGNTIYFGEGSWLTVV.

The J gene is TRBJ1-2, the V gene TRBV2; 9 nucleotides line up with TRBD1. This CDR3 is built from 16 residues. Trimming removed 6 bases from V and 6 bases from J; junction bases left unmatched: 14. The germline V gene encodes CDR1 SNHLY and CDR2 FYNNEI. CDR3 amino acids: CASRAFHRRQGDGYTF. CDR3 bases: TGTGCCAGCAGAGCCTTCCACCGCCGACAGGGGGATGGCTACACCTTC.

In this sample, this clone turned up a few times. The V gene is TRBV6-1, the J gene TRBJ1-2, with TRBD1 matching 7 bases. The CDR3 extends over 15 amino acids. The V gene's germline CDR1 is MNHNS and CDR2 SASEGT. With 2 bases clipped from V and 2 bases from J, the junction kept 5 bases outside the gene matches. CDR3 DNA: TGTGCCAGCAGTGAACAGGGGGTCGGGAACTATGGCTACACCTTC. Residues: CASSEQGVGNYGYTF.

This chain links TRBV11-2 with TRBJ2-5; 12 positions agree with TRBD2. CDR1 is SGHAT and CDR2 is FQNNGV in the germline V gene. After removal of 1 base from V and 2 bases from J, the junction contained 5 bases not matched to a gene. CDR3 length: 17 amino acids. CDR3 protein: CASSLVGLAGGQETQYF. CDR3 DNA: TGTGCCAGCAGCTTAGTGGGACTAGCGGGTGGGCAAGAGACCCAGTACTTC.